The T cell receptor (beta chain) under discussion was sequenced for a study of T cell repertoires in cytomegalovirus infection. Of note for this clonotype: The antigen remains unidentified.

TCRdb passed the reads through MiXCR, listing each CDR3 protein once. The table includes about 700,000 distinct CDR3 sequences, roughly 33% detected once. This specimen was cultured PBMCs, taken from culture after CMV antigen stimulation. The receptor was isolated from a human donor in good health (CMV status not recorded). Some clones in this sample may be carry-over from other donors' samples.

CDR3 region: CAITPDISTDTQYF. As DNA, the CDR3 is TGTGCCATCACCCCGGACATAAGCACAGATACGCAGTATTTT. This sequence joins TRBV10-3 and TRBJ2-3; possibly TRBD1 for D (5 bases). CDR1 and CDR2 (germline): ENHRY, SYGVKD. The CDR3 runs to 14 residues. Trimming removed 7 bases at V and 0 bases at J, with 11 bases between.